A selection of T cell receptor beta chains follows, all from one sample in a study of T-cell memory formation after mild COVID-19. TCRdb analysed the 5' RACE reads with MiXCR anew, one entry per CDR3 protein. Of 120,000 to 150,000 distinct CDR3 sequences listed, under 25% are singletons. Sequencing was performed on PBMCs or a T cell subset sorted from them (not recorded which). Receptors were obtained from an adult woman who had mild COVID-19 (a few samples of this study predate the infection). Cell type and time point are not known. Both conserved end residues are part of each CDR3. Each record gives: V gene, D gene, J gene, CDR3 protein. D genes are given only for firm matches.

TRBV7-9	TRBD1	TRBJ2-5	CASSSNGTGGRQTQYF
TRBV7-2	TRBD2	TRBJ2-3	CASSLGAGGADTQYF
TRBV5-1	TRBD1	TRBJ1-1	CASSATGDTEAFF
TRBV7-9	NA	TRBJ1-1	CASSLGSHLNGNTEAFF
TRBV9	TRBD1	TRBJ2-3	CASSVEGNRGTQYF
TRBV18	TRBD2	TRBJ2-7	CASSVGTSGPYEQYF
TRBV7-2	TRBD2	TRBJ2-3	CASRAVAGVDTQYF
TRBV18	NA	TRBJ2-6	CASSPRSGGATGANVLTF
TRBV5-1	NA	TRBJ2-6	CASSRPGANVLTF
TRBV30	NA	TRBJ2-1	CAWSVSREQFF
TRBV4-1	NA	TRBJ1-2	CASSQDYGGVGYTF
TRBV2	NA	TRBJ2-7	CASTLGHFYEQYF
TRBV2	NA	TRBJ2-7	CASRGGPSYEQYF
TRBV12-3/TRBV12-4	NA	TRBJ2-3	CASSEAYTDTQYF
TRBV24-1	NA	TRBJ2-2	CATSALAGDLTGELFF
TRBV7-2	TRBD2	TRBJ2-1	CASSQGLADRAEQFF